This passage covers 24 T cell receptor beta chains from one sample sequenced in a study of cytomegalovirus exposure and HLA in healthy donors. The study ran its PCR with 60 Vbeta and 13 Jbeta primers. This table comes from immunoSEQ multiplex PCR, and its TCRdb copy is limited to in-frame clones, with some not included. There are 200,000 to 250,000 clones in the sample; 82% occur only once, and around 2.7% lies in the top ten. The specimen sequenced was PBMCs. These receptors were collected from a woman in her thirties or forties in good health and CMV-seronegative.

The rearrangement links TRBV11-2 to TRBJ1-1; 9 bases agree with TRBD1. The CDR3 extends over 16 amino acids. Germline CDR1 SGHAT, CDR2 FQNNGV. Trimming at V came to 4 bases and at J to 3 bases, leaving 9 bases not matched to a gene. CDR3 coding DNA: TGTGCCAGCAGCTCTCGAAGGACAGGGGTGTACACTGAAGCTTTCTTT. It codes for CASSSRRTGVYTEAFF.

This chain connects TRBV6-6 to TRBJ2-1, with 9 nucleotides matching TRBD1. The CDR3 contains 13 residues. V dropped 7 bases and J dropped 4; count of bases not matched to a gene: 2. Per germline, CDR1 MNHNY and CDR2 SVGAGI (reference sequence). Here the CDR3 DNA reads TGTGCCAGCAAGGACAGGGGTTACAATGAGCAGTTCTTC. This codes for CASKDRGYNEQFF.

This clone was observed once. The V and J genes are TRBV30 and TRBJ1-1; D is perhaps TRBD1 (5 bases). CDR1 and CDR2 (germline): GTSNPN, SVGIG (reference sequence). The CDR3 loop spans 13 amino acids. Trimming took 5 bases from V and 0 from J, leaving 10 bases between them. CDR3 in DNA: TGTGCCTGGGGGGGGGAAATGAACACTGAAGCTTTCTTT. The encoded protein is CAWGGEMNTEAFF. The full variable domain, in which reference TRBV30 and TRBJ1-1 provide the parts outside the CDR3, is SQTIHQWPATLVQPVGSPLSLECTVEGTSNPNLYWYRQAAGRGLQLLFYSVGIGQISSEVPQNLSASRPQDRQFILSSKKLLLSDSGFYLCAWGGEMNTEAFFGQGTRLTVV.

V gene TRBV4-2 combines with J gene TRBJ2-7; 7 nucleotides agree with TRBD2. The CDR3 sequence is 15 residues long. V lost 0 bases to trimming and J lost 4 bases; unmatched junction nucleotides: 6. The V gene's germline CDR1 is LGHNA and CDR2 YNFKEQ. The CDR3 DNA follows: TGTGCCAGCAGCCAAGAGCTGGCTAGCGGATACGAGCAGTACTTC. It codes for CASSQELASGYEQYF.

This clone was recorded a few times. This chain connects TRBV10-3 to TRBJ1-1; possibly TRBD1 for D (5 bases). CDR1 and CDR2 (germline): ENHRY, SYGVKD. This CDR3 has 12 residues. V lost 5 bases and J lost 4, with 8 bases in between. The CDR3 region is CAISPGITEAFF. The CDR3 region has the DNA TGTGCCATCAGTCCAGGGATCACTGAAGCTTTCTTT.

V is TRBV15 and J is TRBJ2-4, with 10 bases aligning to TRBD1. Trimming cost V 5 bases and J 8 bases; bases outside gene matches: 12. This CDR3 spans 16 amino acids. CDR1 and CDR2 from the germline V gene are LNHNV and YYDKDF (reference sequence). The CDR3 here is CATSGPGQGIWDIQYF. The CDR3 DNA reads as TGTGCCACCAGCGGACCGGGACAGGGGATTTGGGACATTCAGTACTTC.

J is TRBJ1-1 and V is TRBV6-5; 7 bases line up with TRBD1. The CDR3 has 14 amino acids. Germline CDR1 reads MNHEY; CDR2 reads SVGAGI. J lost 1 base, V lost 6 bases, and 5 bases had no gene match. The CDR3 coding sequence is TGTGCCAGCAGCCAAAGGGGGCCGAACACTGAAGCTTTCTTT. This sequence encodes CASSQRGPNTEAFF.

Concerning this clone: This specimen includes other DNA sequences encoding the same CDR3. The chain combines TRBV6-5 with TRBJ1-2; D is perhaps TRBD1 (5 bases). Trimming removed 2 bases from V and 3 bases from J, with 10 bases in between. The germline gives CDR1 MNHEY, CDR2 SVGAGI. CDR3 length: 14 amino acids. The CDR3 DNA reads TGTGCCAGCAGTTACGGCCAGGGTCACTATGGCTACACCTTC. Amino acid sequence: CASSYGQGHYGYTF.

This chain joins TRBV5-1 and TRBJ2-7; 7 bases map to TRBD2. Germline lookup yields CDR1 SGHRS and CDR2 YFSETQ. With V trimmed by 2 bases and J by 6 bases, 11 bases remained unmatched. The CDR3 spans 15 residues. The CDR3 nucleotides read TGCGCCAGCAGCTTCACAACATCCGGGGGGAGCGAGCAGTACTTC. Residues: CASSFTTSGGSEQYF.

J is TRBJ1-2 and V is TRBV2, with 7 bases aligning to TRBD1. This CDR3 spans 16 amino acids. Germline V gene sequence: CDR1 SNHLY, CDR2 FYNNEI. With V trimmed by 1 base and J by 5 bases, 10 bases remained unmatched. CDR3 nucleotide sequence: TGTGCCAGCAGTGAAGGGAATTACAGGGGTCTGTATGGCTACACCTTC. Its protein is CASSEGNYRGLYGYTF.

The chain joins TRBV28 to TRBJ1-5; TRBD1 aligns across 9 bases. The CDR3 extends over 14 amino acids. Germline CDR1 is MDHEN and CDR2 is SYDVKM. V was pared by 8 bases and J by 7 bases, with 9 bases of the junction left unmatched. The CDR3 here is CASDPGTGRQPQHF. The CDR3, as DNA: TGTGCCAGCGATCCCGGGACAGGGAGGCAGCCCCAGCATTTT.

J is TRBJ2-5 and V is TRBV11-3; maybe TRBD2 (6 bases). The CDR3 runs to 14 residues. Germline V gene data show CDR1 as SGHNT and CDR2 as YENEEA. The V and J ends lost 4 bases and 5 bases respectively, with 14 bases between them. The CDR3 sequence is CASSSSADRETQYF. The CDR3 coding sequence is TGTGCCAGCAGCTCTAGCGCCGACCGGGAGACCCAGTACTTC. Full variable domain (rest looked up from reference TRBV11-3 and TRBJ2-5): EAGVVQSPRYKIIEKKQPVAFWCNPISGHNTLYWYLQNLGQGPELLIRYENEEAVDDSQLPKDRFSAERLKGVDSTLKIQPAELGDSAVYLCASSSSADRETQYFGPGTRLLVL.

This clone was found once. The chain couples TRBV6-5 to TRBJ1-6, with D possibly matching TRBD1 (6 bases). The V gene lost 8 bases and the J gene lost 11 bases, with 16 bases spanning the gap. From germline, CDR1 is MNHEY and CDR2 SVGAGI. The CDR3 runs 13 residues. This chain's CDR3 is CASRLGGRTPLHF. CDR3 coding DNA: TGTGCCAGCCGCCTCGGGGGGCGGACACCCCTCCACTTT.

The chain recombines TRBV7-2 with TRBJ2-3; 7 bases map to TRBD2. V lost 3 bases to trimming and J lost 2 bases; unmatched junction nucleotides: 5. Germline assignment: CDR1 SGHTA and CDR2 FQGNSA. The length of the CDR3 is 15 residues. CDR3 region: CASSFLAANTDTQYF. The CDR3 nucleotides are TGTGCCAGCAGCTTTCTAGCGGCGAACACAGATACGCAGTATTTT.

This chain joins TRBV5-1 and TRBJ1-5; the match to TRBD1 covers 11 bases. V gave up 5 bases and J gave up 6 bases; unmatched junction bases: 7. The germline gives CDR1 SGHRS, CDR2 YFSETQ. This CDR3 contains 15 residues. The DNA of the CDR3 is TGCGCCAGCAGTTCGGGACAGGGGGAAGGTCAGCCCCAGCATTTT. It specifies CASSSGQGEGQPQHF.

The J gene is TRBJ1-2, the V gene TRBV4-1; possible D gene TRBD1, 6 bases. There are 14 residues in the CDR3. Germline-derived CDR1 and CDR2 are MGHRA and YSYEKL. V was trimmed by 0 bases and J by 4 bases, leaving 9 bases between them. The chain's CDR3 is CASSQETGSYGYTF. The CDR3 DNA is TGCGCCAGCAGCCAAGAAACAGGGAGCTATGGCTACACCTTC.

The sample holds a few counts of this clone. The V call is TRBV5-1, the J call TRBJ1-2; tentative D call: TRBD1 (5 bases). Germline-derived CDR1 and CDR2 are SGHRS and YFSETQ. The CDR3 is made up of 15 amino acids. V gave up 1 base and J gave up 1 base, with 11 bases separating them. The CDR3 here is CASSLLGGGNYGYTF. The CDR3 DNA follows: TGCGCCAGCAGCTTGCTGGGGGGTGGTAACTATGGCTACACCTTC.

This clone was seen just once. The V call is TRBV4-1, the J call TRBJ1-5; unclear D gene. CDR1 is MGHRA and CDR2 is YSYEKL in the germline V gene. This CDR3 contains 16 residues. V was pared by 0 bases and J by 2 bases, with 11 bases between. Written as DNA, the CDR3 is TGCGCCAGCAGCCAAGATAACGGTTTGGGCAATCAGCCCCAGCATTTT. Translating gives CASSQDNGLGNQPQHF.

This chain uses TRBV27 with TRBJ1-1; TRBD1 matches 7 bases. This CDR3 region has 13 residues. After removal of 11 bases from V and 10 bases from J, the junction contained 16 bases not matched to a gene. Germline CDR1 MNHEY, CDR2 SMNVEV (reference sequence). CDR3: CAAKRGHDGRAFF. For the CDR3, the DNA is TGTGCCGCCAAAAGGGGGCATGATGGACGAGCTTTCTTT.

The V and J genes are TRBV27 and TRBJ1-1; D is undetermined. CDR1 is MNHEY and CDR2 is SMNVEV in the germline V gene (reference sequence). The ends were cut back, 2 bases at V and 9 bases at J, with 13 bases in the middle. The CDR3 is 13 residues long. CDR3 amino acids: CASSLRGGLKAFF. For the CDR3, the DNA is TGTGCCAGCAGTTTACGGGGAGGCCTTAAAGCTTTCTTT.

This chain connects TRBV6-5 to TRBJ1-2, with TRBD1 as a possible D gene (5 bases). The V end lost 0 bases, the J end lost 5 bases, and 7 bases lay between the germline ends. The CDR3 is made up of 13 amino acids. The germline V gene encodes CDR1 MNHEY and CDR2 SVGAGI. CDR3 DNA sequence: TGTGCCAGCAGTTACTCGACAGAGTATGGCTACACCTTC. Translation: CASSYSTEYGYTF.

The gene calls are TRBV29-1 and TRBJ2-3; no firm D call. CDR1 is SQVTM and CDR2 is ANQGSEA in the germline V gene. Trimming cost V 0 bases and J 1 base, with 8 bases left between them. This CDR3 is 14 amino acids long. The CDR3 protein is CSVEEMRRTDTQYF. The CDR3, as DNA: TGCAGCGTTGAAGAGATGCGGCGCACAGATACGCAGTATTTT.

The chain couples TRBV27 to TRBJ2-7; possible D gene TRBD1, 6 bases. V shed 4 bases and J shed 3 bases, with 10 bases lying between them. CDR1 MNHEY and CDR2 SMNVEV come from the germline V gene (reference sequence). The CDR3 loop spans 13 amino acids. Here the CDR3 reads CASSSGARYEQYF. As DNA, the CDR3 is TGTGCCAGCAGTTCAGGGGCGCGCTACGAGCAGTACTTC.

This clone is a singleton in its sample. The chain recombines TRBV7-2 with TRBJ2-3, with D possibly TRBD2 on 6 matching bases. Per the germline V gene, CDR1 is SGHTA and CDR2 is FQGNSA. V was cut by 3 bases and J by 0 bases, with 10 bases left in between. The length of the CDR3 is 15 residues. The CDR3 DNA reads TGTGCCAGCAGCTTGGACTACCTAAGCACAGATACGCAGTATTTT. This codes for CASSLDYLSTDTQYF.